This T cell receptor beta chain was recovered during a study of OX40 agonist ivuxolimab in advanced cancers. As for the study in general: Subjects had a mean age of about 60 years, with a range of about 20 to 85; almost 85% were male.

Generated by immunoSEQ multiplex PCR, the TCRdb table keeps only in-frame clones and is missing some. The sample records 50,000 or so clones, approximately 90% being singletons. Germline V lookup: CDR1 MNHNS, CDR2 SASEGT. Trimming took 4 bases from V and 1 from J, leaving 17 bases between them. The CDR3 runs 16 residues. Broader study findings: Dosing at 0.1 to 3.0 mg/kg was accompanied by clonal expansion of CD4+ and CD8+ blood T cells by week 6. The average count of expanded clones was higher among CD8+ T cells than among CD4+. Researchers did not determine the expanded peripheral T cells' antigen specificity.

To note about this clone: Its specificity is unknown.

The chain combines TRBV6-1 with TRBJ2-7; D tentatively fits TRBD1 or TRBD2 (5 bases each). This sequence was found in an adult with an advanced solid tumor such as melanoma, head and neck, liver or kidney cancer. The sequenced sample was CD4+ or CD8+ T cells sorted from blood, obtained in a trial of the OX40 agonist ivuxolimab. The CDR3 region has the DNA TGTGCCAGCAGTGCACAGCCGGGGCTTGATTCCTACGAGCAGTACTTC. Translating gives CASSAQPGLDSYEQYF.